The 23 T cell receptor beta chains in this list originate from one sample, sequenced in a study of Ad26.COV2.S vaccination and SARS-CoV-2 variants. Treatment reported: 15 to 20 received Ad26.COV2.S at low or high dose, single or two shots; about 5 received placebo; per-sample allocation not given. Each sample was drawn 63 days after the first injection (of vaccine or placebo). Assay used: immunoSEQ multiplex PCR; TCRdb lists only in-frame clones, some missing. This table has about 420,000 clones, 88% appearing once. The sample was peripheral blood, taken in a trial of Ad26.COV2.S vaccine versus placebo. The source of these receptors is a person between 18 and 60 years old who received the Ad26.COV2.S COVID-19 vaccine or a placebo.

V is TRBV7-3 and J is TRBJ2-3; 12 nucleotides align to TRBD1. This CDR3 is 16 amino acids long. Trimming cost V 5 bases and J 2 bases; bases outside gene matches: 5. The germline V gene encodes CDR1 SGHTA and CDR2 FQGTGA. This CDR3 is CASSGWDRGHTDTQYF. The CDR3 nucleotides are TGTGCCAGCAGCGGTTGGGACAGGGGGCACACAGATACGCAGTATTTT.

The CDR3 region is CASSIGTGPTYYGYTF. The DNA of the CDR3 is TGTGCCAGTAGTATAGGGACAGGACCCACCTACTATGGCTACACCTTC. The chain recombines TRBV19 with TRBJ1-2, with 7 bases matching TRBD1. This CDR3 contains 16 residues. Germline V gives CDR1 LNHDA, CDR2 SQIVND (reference sequence). After removal of 1 base from V and 3 bases from J, the junction contained 8 bases not matched to a gene.

CDR3 residues: CASRRDAGYQETQYF. CDR3 coding DNA: TGTGCCAGTAGACGAGACGCAGGGTACCAAGAGACCCAGTACTTC. V usage is TRBV19 and J usage is TRBJ2-5; weak D call: TRBD1 (5 bases). The CDR3 has 15 residues. The germline V gene has CDR1 LNHDA and CDR2 SQIVND (reference sequence). The V gene lost 6 bases and the J gene lost 0 bases, with 14 bases spanning the gap.

The chain uses TRBV6-2 or TRBV6-3 and TRBJ1-1, with 9 nucleotides matching TRBD1. V lost 6 bases, J lost 1 base, and 12 bases stayed unmatched. CDR1 and CDR2 from the germline V gene are MNHEY and SVGEGT. This CDR3 region has 17 residues. CDR3 amino acids: CASSRIRTGAGNTEAFF. The CDR3 nucleotides read TGTGCCAGCAGCCGCATAAGGACAGGGGCGGGGAACACTGAAGCTTTCTTT.

The genes are TRBV27 and TRBJ2-2, with 9 bases fitting TRBD1. This CDR3 is built from 15 residues. Germline V gives CDR1 MNHEY, CDR2 SMNVEV (reference sequence). Trimming removed 4 bases from V and 3 bases from J; junction bases left unmatched: 3. The CDR3 loop is CASSWDREDTGELFF. For the CDR3, the DNA is TGTGCCAGCAGTTGGGACAGGGAGGACACCGGGGAGCTGTTTTTT.

The chain recombines TRBV19 with TRBJ2-2; 9 bases align to TRBD1. This CDR3 has 16 amino acids. J lost 0 bases, V lost 4 bases, and 3 bases had no gene match. The germline gives CDR1 LNHDA, CDR2 SQIVND (reference sequence). The CDR3 sequence: CASSTGQGANTGELFF. For the CDR3, the DNA is TGTGCCAGTAGTACGGGACAGGGAGCGAACACCGGGGAGCTGTTTTTT. Looking up the rest from reference TRBV19 and TRBJ2-2 gives the full variable domain: DGGITQSPKYLFRKEGQNVTLSCEQNLNHDAMYWYRQDPGQGLRLIYYSQIVNDFQKGDIAEGYSVSREKKESFPLTVTSAQKNPTAFYLCASSTGQGANTGELFFGEGSRLTVL.

CDR3 sequence reads: CASSLPGTTGELFF. CDR3 DNA: TGTGCCAGCAGCTTACCAGGGACGACCGGGGAGCTGTTTTTT. This chain links TRBV7-2 with TRBJ2-2, with D perhaps matching TRBD1 or TRBD2 (5 bases each). The V end lost 2 bases, the J end lost 5 bases, and 9 bases lay between the germline ends. CDR3 length equals 14 residues. Germline lookup yields CDR1 SGHTA and CDR2 FQGNSA.

The chain links TRBV28 to TRBJ1-6, with TRBD1 matching 8 bases. The CDR3 spans 16 residues. The germline V gene encodes CDR1 MDHEN and CDR2 SYDVKM. J was trimmed by 6 bases and V by 6 bases; bases with no gene match: 10. The CDR3 DNA sequence: TGTGCCAGCAGCCAGTTGAACAGGGGGGCTAATTCACCCCTCCACTTT. Protein: CASSQLNRGANSPLHF.

CDR3: CASSWDSLYEQYF. In DNA form, the CDR3 reads TGTGCCAGCAGTTGGGACAGCCTCTACGAGCAGTACTTC. The chain is built from TRBV12-3 or TRBV12-4 and TRBJ2-7; 7 positions match TRBD1. This CDR3 spans 13 amino acids. V lost 4 bases to trimming and J lost 3 bases; unmatched junction nucleotides: 3.

V usage is TRBV2 and J usage is TRBJ2-5, with TRBD1 matching 7 bases. In germline, CDR1 is SNHLY, CDR2 FYNNEI. J lost 4 bases, V lost 8 bases, and 7 bases had no gene match. This CDR3 has 13 residues. The CDR3 here is CASWTGWSETQYF. CDR3 nucleotide sequence: TGTGCCAGCTGGACAGGTTGGTCAGAGACCCAGTACTTC.

The chain links TRBV7-6 to TRBJ2-1; 10 bases align to TRBD2. Looked up from germline, CDR1 is SGHVS and CDR2 is FNYEAQ. V lost 5 bases and J lost 4; bases outside the gene matches: 8. The CDR3 is 16 residues long. The CDR3 is CASSPRTSGQYNEQFF. As DNA, the CDR3 is TGTGCCAGCAGCCCGAGGACTAGCGGCCAGTACAATGAGCAGTTCTTC.

The genes are TRBV30 and TRBJ2-3; D possibly corresponds to TRBD2 (5 bases). With 0 bases removed from V and 5 bases from J, the gap between germline ends came to 9 bases. The CDR3 spans 13 residues. Germline V gene lookup returns CDR1 GTSNPN and CDR2 SVGIG (reference sequence). The CDR3: CAWSVRGGDTQYF. The DNA for the CDR3 is TGTGCCTGGAGTGTACGAGGAGGAGATACGCAGTATTTT.

The V and J genes are TRBV18 and TRBJ1-2; D might be TRBD1 (5 bases). The CDR3 is 15 amino acids. CDR1 is KGHSH, CDR2 LQKENI, per germline. Trimming took off 2 bases at V and 0 bases at J, with 10 bases between the two ends. This CDR3 reads CASSPTRGSNYGYTF. CDR3 sequence (DNA): TGTGCCAGCTCACCAACGAGGGGCTCTAACTATGGCTACACCTTC.

The rearrangement links TRBV7-2 to TRBJ2-1; 10 bases are shared with TRBD2. V shed 5 bases, J shed 0 bases, and the junction held 4 bases outside the gene matches. Looked up from germline, CDR1 is SGHTA and CDR2 is FQGNSA. The CDR3 sequence is 16 residues long. The CDR3 DNA reads as TGTGCCAGCAGCCTTAGCGGGAGGAGCTCCTACAATGAGCAGTTCTTC. Protein sequence: CASSLSGRSSYNEQFF.

This clone was picked up a small number of times. The chain links TRBV7-3 to TRBJ2-2; D gene unclear. With 0 bases removed from V and 7 bases from J, the gap between germline ends came to 12 bases. The CDR3 spans 15 residues. Germline CDR1 SGHTA, CDR2 FQGTGA. CDR3: CASSLTLAGFGELFF. In DNA, the CDR3 is TGTGCCAGCAGCTTAACTCTCGCAGGATTCGGGGAGCTGTTTTTT.

This clone was seen once. This rearrangement joins TRBV7-9 to TRBJ2-1, with TRBD1 matching 8 bases. Trimming took 0 bases from V and 4 from J; bases not matched to a gene: 2. The CDR3 is 15 amino acids. Germline loops: CDR1 SEHNR, CDR2 FQNEAQ (reference sequence). The CDR3 DNA reads TGTGCCAGCAGCTTAGCGGGACAGGAGTACAATGAGCAGTTCTTC. Its protein product is CASSLAGQEYNEQFF.

The V and J genes are TRBV5-1 and TRBJ2-7; 9 bases match TRBD2. The CDR3 contains 17 residues. V shed 0 bases, J shed 4 bases, and the junction held 11 bases outside the gene matches. Germline V gives CDR1 SGHRS, CDR2 YFSETQ. CDR3 loop: CASSLARLSGGPYEQYF. CDR3 nucleotides: TGCGCCAGCAGCTTGGCCCGACTAAGCGGGGGGCCATACGAGCAGTACTTC.

The CDR3 bases are TGTGCCAGCAGCTACTGGACAGGAGAGCCTGGGGCCAACGTCCTGACTTTC. Translating gives CASSYWTGEPGANVLTF. The chain uses TRBV5-8 and TRBJ2-6; 7 bases agree with TRBD1. Per the germline V gene, CDR1 is SGHTS and CDR2 is YDEGEE. Trimming cost V 3 bases and J 2 bases; bases outside gene matches: 8. This CDR3 is built from 17 residues.

The chain uses TRBV30 and TRBJ1-5; TRBD1 might be the D (6 bases). CDR1 is GTSNPN, CDR2 SVGIG, per germline (reference sequence). The CDR3 consists of 12 residues. V was pared by 0 bases and J by 6 bases, with 6 bases between. This CDR3 is CAWSVRGQPQHF. CDR3 nucleotide sequence: TGTGCCTGGAGTGTCAGGGGTCAGCCCCAGCATTTT. Complete variable domain (other parts from reference TRBV30 and TRBJ1-5): SQTIHQWPATLVQPVGSPLSLECTVEGTSNPNLYWYRQAAGRGLQLLFYSVGIGQISSEVPQNLSASRPQDRQFILSSKKLLLSDSGFYLCAWSVRGQPQHFGDGTRLSIL.

CDR3 bases: TGTGCCAGCAGTTTAGGGGGTGGCAGGCTCCAGTCCCAGTACTTC. Translated: CASSLGGGRLQSQYF. This chain links TRBV6-5 with TRBJ2-5; D perhaps matches TRBD1 (6 bases). Trimming took off 4 bases at V and 9 bases at J, with 21 bases between the two ends. Looked up from germline, CDR1 is MNHEY and CDR2 is SVGAGI. The CDR3 runs to 15 residues.

The chain is built from TRBV29-1 and TRBJ1-3, with D maybe TRBD1 (5 bases). V was shortened by 5 bases and J by 0 bases, with 8 bases between the two germline ends. CDR3 length: 13 amino acids. Per germline, CDR1 SQVTM and CDR2 ANQGSEA. The CDR3 DNA is TGCAGCGTTCGGGACTTCTCTGGAAACACCATATATTTT. Translating it yields CSVRDFSGNTIYF.

The chain combines TRBV18 with TRBJ1-2; no clear D. This CDR3 is built from 12 residues. Deletions cut 10 bases from V and 3 bases from J, with 12 bases between. The germline CDR1 and CDR2 sequences are KGHSH and LQKENI. DNA for the CDR3: TGTGCCACCACCTCGGGGTACTATGGCTACACCTTC. Translation: CATTSGYYGYTF.

This clone has more than one count but fewer than ten. This chain uses TRBV21-1 with TRBJ1-1; no DNA check was done on the table's D call, TRBD1. TRBV21-1 counts as a pseudogene. The CDR3 consists of 14 residues. Here the CDR3 reads CASSKPQANTEAFF. The CDR3, as DNA: TGTGCCAGCAGCAAACCACAGGCGAACACTGAAGCTTTCTTT.